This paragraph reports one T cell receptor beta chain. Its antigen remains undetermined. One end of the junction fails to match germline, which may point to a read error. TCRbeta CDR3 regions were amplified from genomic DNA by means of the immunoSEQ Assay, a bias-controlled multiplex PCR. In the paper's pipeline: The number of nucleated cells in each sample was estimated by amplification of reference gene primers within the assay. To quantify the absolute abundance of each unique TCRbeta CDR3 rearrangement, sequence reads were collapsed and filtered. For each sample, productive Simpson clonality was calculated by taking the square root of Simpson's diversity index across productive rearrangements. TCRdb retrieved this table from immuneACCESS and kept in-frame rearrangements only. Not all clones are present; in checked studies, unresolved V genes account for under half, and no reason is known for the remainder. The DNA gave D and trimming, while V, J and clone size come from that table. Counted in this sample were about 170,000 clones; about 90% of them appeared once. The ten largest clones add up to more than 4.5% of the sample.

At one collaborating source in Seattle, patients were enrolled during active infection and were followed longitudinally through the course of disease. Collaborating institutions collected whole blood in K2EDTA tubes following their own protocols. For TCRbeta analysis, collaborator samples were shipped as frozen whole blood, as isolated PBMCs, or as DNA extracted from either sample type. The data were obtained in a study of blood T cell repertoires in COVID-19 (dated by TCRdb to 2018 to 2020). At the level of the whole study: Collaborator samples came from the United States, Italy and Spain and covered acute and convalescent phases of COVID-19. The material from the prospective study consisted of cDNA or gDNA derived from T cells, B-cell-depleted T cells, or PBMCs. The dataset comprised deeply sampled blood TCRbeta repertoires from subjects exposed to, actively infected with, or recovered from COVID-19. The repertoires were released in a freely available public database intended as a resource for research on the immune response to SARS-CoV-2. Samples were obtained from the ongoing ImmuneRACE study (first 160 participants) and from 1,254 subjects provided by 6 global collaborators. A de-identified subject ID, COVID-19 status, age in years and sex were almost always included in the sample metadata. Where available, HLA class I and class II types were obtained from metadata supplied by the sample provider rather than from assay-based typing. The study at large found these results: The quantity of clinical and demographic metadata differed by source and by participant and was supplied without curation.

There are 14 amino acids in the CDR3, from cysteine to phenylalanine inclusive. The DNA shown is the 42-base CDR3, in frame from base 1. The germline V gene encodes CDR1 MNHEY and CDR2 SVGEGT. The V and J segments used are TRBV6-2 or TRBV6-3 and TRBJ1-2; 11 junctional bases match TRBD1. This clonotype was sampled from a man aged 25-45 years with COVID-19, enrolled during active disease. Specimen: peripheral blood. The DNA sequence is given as TGTGCCAGCAGTTACGCGCTGGACAGGGGGCCGGAGGACTTC. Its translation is CASSYALDRGPEDF.